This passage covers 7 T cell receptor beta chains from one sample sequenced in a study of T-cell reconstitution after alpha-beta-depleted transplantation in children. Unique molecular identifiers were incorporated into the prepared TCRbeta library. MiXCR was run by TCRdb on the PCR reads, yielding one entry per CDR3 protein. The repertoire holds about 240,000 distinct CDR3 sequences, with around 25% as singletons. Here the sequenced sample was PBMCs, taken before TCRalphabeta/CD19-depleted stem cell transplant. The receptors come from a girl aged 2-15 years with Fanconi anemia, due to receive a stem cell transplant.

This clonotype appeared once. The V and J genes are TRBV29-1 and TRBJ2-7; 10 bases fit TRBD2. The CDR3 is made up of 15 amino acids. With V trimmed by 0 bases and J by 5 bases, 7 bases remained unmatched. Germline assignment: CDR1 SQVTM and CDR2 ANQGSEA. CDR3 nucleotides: TGCAGCGTTGAAGATATCAGCGGGAGGGAGGACGAGCAGTACTTC. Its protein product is CSVEDISGREDEQYF.

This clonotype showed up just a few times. The CDR3 protein is CASSQDGDNIQYF. For the CDR3, the DNA is TGTGCCAGCAGCCAAGATGGGGACAACATTCAGTACTTC. The rearrangement uses TRBV4-2 and TRBJ2-4; possibly TRBD1 or TRBD2 for D (5 bases each). This CDR3 has 13 amino acids. Germline V gives CDR1 LGHNA, CDR2 YNFKEQ. Deletions cut 0 bases from V and 7 bases from J, with 7 bases between.

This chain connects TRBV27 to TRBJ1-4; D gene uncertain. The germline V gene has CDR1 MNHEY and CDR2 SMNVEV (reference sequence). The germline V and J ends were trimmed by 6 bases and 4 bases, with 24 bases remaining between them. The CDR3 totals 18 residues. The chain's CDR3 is CASSPLGIWTEFNEKLFF. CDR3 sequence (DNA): TGTGCCAGCAGCCCCCTTGGAATTTGGACGGAGTTTAATGAAAAACTGTTTTTT.

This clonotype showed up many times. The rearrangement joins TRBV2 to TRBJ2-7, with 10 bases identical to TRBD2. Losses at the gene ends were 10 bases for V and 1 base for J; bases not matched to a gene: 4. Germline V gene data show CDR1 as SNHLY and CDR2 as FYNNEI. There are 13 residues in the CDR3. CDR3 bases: TGTGCCACTACTAGCGGGAATTCCTACGAGCAGTACTTC. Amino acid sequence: CATTSGNSYEQYF.

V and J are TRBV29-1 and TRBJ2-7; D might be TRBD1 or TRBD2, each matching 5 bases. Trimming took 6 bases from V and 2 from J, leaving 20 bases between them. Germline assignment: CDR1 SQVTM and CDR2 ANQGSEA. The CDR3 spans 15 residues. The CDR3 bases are TGCAGCGTCCGGGGTGGGGAAAAGGGGACCTACGAGCAGTACTTC. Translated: CSVRGGEKGTYEQYF.

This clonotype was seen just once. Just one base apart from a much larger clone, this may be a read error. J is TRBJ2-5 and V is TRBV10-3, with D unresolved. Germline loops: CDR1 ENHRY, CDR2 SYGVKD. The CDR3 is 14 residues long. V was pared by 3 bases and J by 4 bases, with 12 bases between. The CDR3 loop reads CAISERPFPETQYF. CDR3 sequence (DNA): TGTGCCATCAGTGAAAGGCCCTTCCCAGAGACCCAGTACTTC.

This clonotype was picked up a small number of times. This chain's CDR3 is CASSLDLGDGYTF. The CDR3 DNA reads as TGTGCCAGCAGCTTAGACCTTGGGGATGGCTACACCTTC. The rearrangement joins TRBV7-9 to TRBJ1-2; no reliable D call. The V end was cut by 1 base, the J end by 6 bases, with 9 bases between. Looked up from germline, CDR1 is SEHNR and CDR2 is FQNEAQ (reference sequence). The CDR3 extends over 13 amino acids.